These 5 T cell receptor beta chains share one sample of origin, sequenced in a study of response to subunit inactivated influenza vaccine. TCRdb re-called the RT-PCR reads through MiXCR, storing one row per CDR3 protein. The table shows approximately 530,000 distinct CDR3 sequences, with 7.2% occurring only once. The sample here was PBMCs from blood, taken approximately 25 months after vaccination. These receptors originate from a man between 50 and 75 years old who received an inactivated influenza vaccine.

The table lists this clonotype with many counts. This chain uses TRBV29-1 with TRBJ2-1; 7 bases line up with TRBD1. The CDR3 covers 14 residues. Unmatched junction bases numbered 6, after V lost 4 bases and J lost 3 bases. Germline V lookup: CDR1 SQVTM, CDR2 ANQGSEA. The DNA of the CDR3 is TGCAGCGTTGCTTGGACAGGAGGCTACAATGAGCAGTTCTTC. The encoded protein is CSVAWTGGYNEQFF.

The V and J genes are TRBV5-4 and TRBJ1-2; TRBD1 is a possible D gene (6 bases). Germline V lookup: CDR1 SGHNT, CDR2 YYREEE (reference sequence). This CDR3 spans 15 amino acids. V gave up 4 bases and J gave up 1 base, with 14 bases separating them. The CDR3 protein is CASSPQHRDNYGYTF. CDR3 nucleotide sequence: TGTGCCAGCAGCCCGCAACACAGGGATAACTATGGCTACACCTTC.

The chain uses TRBV12-3 or TRBV12-4 and TRBJ2-1, with 10 nucleotides matching TRBD2. The CDR3 loop spans 12 amino acids. V was clipped by 3 bases and J by 10 bases; unmatched bases: 0. The CDR3 region has the DNA TGTGCCAGCAGTTTTAGCGGGAGGGAGCAGTTCTTC. Translated, it gives CASSFSGREQFF.

Ten or more counts support this clonotype. The rearrangement joins TRBV28 to TRBJ2-2; TRBD2 matches 8 bases. The CDR3 is 16 amino acids. CDR1 and CDR2 from the germline V gene are MDHEN and SYDVKM. After removal of 5 bases from V and 3 bases from J, the junction contained 8 bases not matched to a gene. Here the CDR3 DNA reads TGTGCCAGCAGTCCCCGGGTAGCGGGATACACCGGGGAGCTGTTTTTT. Its protein is CASSPRVAGYTGELFF.

This clonotype showed up just a few times. The rearrangement links TRBV10-3 to TRBJ1-1, with no clear D. The CDR3 has 14 residues. The V and J ends lost 5 bases and 1 base respectively, with 11 bases between them. Germline V gene lookup returns CDR1 ENHRY and CDR2 SYGVKD. In DNA form, the CDR3 reads TGTGCCATCAGTATTAACCCCGCGAACACTGAAGCTTTCTTT. This encodes CAISINPANTEAFF.